A single sample is the source of the 17 T cell receptor beta chains below, sequenced in a study of shared clonotypes between healthy human individuals. TCRdb keeps only in-frame clones here, not all; method: immunoSEQ multiplex PCR. The sample has about 2.2 million clones; 85% to 95% are singletons. Naive CD8 isolation took CD45RO-negative cells positively selected for CCR7 and excluded terminally differentiated effector memory CD45RA+ cells. Sample: naive CD8+ T cells from PBMCs. The receptors stem from a man between 18 and 29 years old in good health. Some clones in this sample may be carry-over from other donors' samples.

The chain is built from TRBV30 and TRBJ2-5; D not certain. The J call could be wrong; TRBJ2-7 is a better fit for the DNA end. Germline values: CDR1 GTSNPN, CDR2 SVGIG (reference sequence). CDR3 length equals 14 residues. The CDR3 DNA follows: TGTGCCTGGAGTGTAAACGGACCTGGGTACGAGCAGTACTTC. Translating it yields CAWSVNGPGYEQYF.

The V and J genes are TRBV7-2 and TRBJ2-1, with 14 bases matching TRBD2. Germline trimming cut 6 bases from V and 4 bases from J; bases unmatched to any gene: 5. The CDR3 consists of 16 residues. Looked up from germline, CDR1 is SGHTA and CDR2 is FQGNSA. CDR3 in amino acids: CASSRLAGGLYNEQFF. CDR3 coding DNA: TGTGCCAGCAGTAGACTAGCGGGAGGGTTATACAATGAGCAGTTCTTC.

The chain recombines TRBV28 with TRBJ1-6; 7 bases align to TRBD1. Germline-derived CDR1 and CDR2 are MDHEN and SYDVKM. V shed 6 bases, J shed 5 bases, and the junction held 4 bases outside the gene matches. CDR3 size: 14 residues. CDR3 DNA sequence: TGTGCCAGCAGCCACGGGACAGATAATTCACCCCTCCACTTT. Translation: CASSHGTDNSPLHF.

CDR3 amino acids: CASSSRGKADRVGTVNTGELFF. The CDR3 DNA reads as TGTGCCAGCAGCTCCAGGGGGAAAGCGGACAGAGTGGGGACGGTGAACACCGGGGAGCTGTTTTTT. The chain links TRBV7-6 to TRBJ2-2; 7 bases fit TRBD1. Trimming at V came to 4 bases and at J to 1 base, leaving 24 bases not matched to a gene. The CDR3 is 22 residues long. Per the germline V gene, CDR1 is SGHVS and CDR2 is FNYEAQ.

The J gene is TRBJ2-7, the V gene TRBV30, with D possibly being TRBD1 (5 bases). The CDR3 spans 13 residues. V dropped 0 bases and J dropped 7 bases, with 13 bases sitting between them. CDR1 is GTSNPN and CDR2 is SVGIG in the germline V gene (reference sequence). CDR3 DNA sequence: TGTGCCTGGAGTGTAGGCAGGGTTGAAGAGCAGTACTTC. Encoded protein: CAWSVGRVEEQYF. Full variable domain (rest looked up from reference TRBV30 and TRBJ2-7): SQTIHQWPATLVQPVGSPLSLECTVEGTSNPNLYWYRQAAGRGLQLLFYSVGIGQISSEVPQNLSASRPQDRQFILSSKKLLLSDSGFYLCAWSVGRVEEQYFGPGTRLTVT.

The V gene is TRBV2, the J gene TRBJ2-1, with 9 nucleotides matching TRBD2. The V gene end was trimmed by 6 bases and the J gene end by 8 bases; junction bases not matched to a gene: 14. This CDR3 spans 16 amino acids. Germline CDR1 and CDR2: SNHLY and FYNNEI. The CDR3 loop is CASRGILAGVADEQFF. The CDR3 DNA reads TGTGCCAGCAGAGGAATCTTAGCGGGAGTGGCGGATGAGCAGTTCTTC.

For this clone: Distinct nucleotide sequences in the sample also encode this CDR3. The chain couples TRBV5-6 to TRBJ1-1; D call uncertain. This CDR3 has 14 residues. Between the trimmed V and J ends, which lost 2 bases and 1 base, there was a span of 9 bases. Germline CDR1 SGHDT, CDR2 YYEEEE. CDR3 coding DNA: TGTGCCAGCAGCTTCCCGCGGGGGAACACTGAAGCTTTCTTT. It specifies CASSFPRGNTEAFF.

This clone has more than one count but fewer than ten. The rearrangement joins TRBV2 to TRBJ2-2; D perhaps matches TRBD1 (6 bases). The ends were cut back, 7 bases at V and 2 bases at J, with 11 bases in the middle. Germline CDR1 is SNHLY and CDR2 is FYNNEI. CDR3 size: 14 residues. The CDR3 here is CASKGQPNTGELFF. The DNA of the CDR3 is TGTGCCAGCAAGGGACAACCTAACACCGGGGAGCTGTTTTTT.

V gene TRBV7-8 combines with J gene TRBJ2-5; a possible D gene is TRBD1 (6 bases). The CDR3 is 15 amino acids. The V gene lost 3 bases and the J gene lost 5 bases, with 16 bases spanning the gap. Germline CDR1 SGHVS, CDR2 FQNEAQ. CDR3 protein: CASSFWGQGKETQYF. The CDR3 bases are TGTGCCAGCAGCTTTTGGGGGCAGGGTAAGGAGACCCAGTACTTC.

The genes are TRBV28 and TRBJ2-7, with 11 bases fitting TRBD2. Germline CDR1 MDHEN, CDR2 SYDVKM. The trim removed 6 bases at V and 7 bases at J, leaving 8 bases unmatched. CDR3 size: 14 residues. In DNA, the CDR3 is TGTGCCAGCAGGTTAGCGGGAGGGCTTCGGGAGCAGTACTTC. Protein product: CASRLAGGLREQYF. The variable domain in full, completed from reference TRBV28 and TRBJ2-7, reads DVKVTQSSRYLVKRTGEKVFLECVQDMDHENMFWYRQDPGLGLRLIYFSYDVKMKEKGDIPEGYSVSREKKERFSLILESASTNQTSMYLCASRLAGGLREQYFGPGTRLTVT.

The chain combines TRBV6-1 with TRBJ2-7; 8 bases align to TRBD1. This CDR3 comprises 15 residues. V was clipped by 7 bases and J by 0 bases; unmatched bases: 8. Germline V gene lookup returns CDR1 MNHNS and CDR2 SASEGT. CDR3 DNA sequence: TGTGCCAGCAATGCCCGGACAGGGAGCTCCTACGAGCAGTACTTC. Residues: CASNARTGSSYEQYF.

The chain employs TRBV7-9 and TRBJ2-7, with 7 bases identical to TRBD1. The CDR3 extends over 16 amino acids. V lost 4 bases to trimming and J lost 7 bases; unmatched junction nucleotides: 16. CDR1 is SEHNR and CDR2 is FQNEAQ in the germline V gene (reference sequence). CDR3 loop: CASSYTAGQARVEQYF. CDR3 nucleotide sequence: TGTGCCAGCAGCTATACGGCAGGACAGGCCAGAGTGGAGCAGTACTTC.

This clone showed up just a few times. Other DNA sequences in this sample translate to the same CDR3. The rearrangement links TRBV11-3 to TRBJ1-1; D is unclear. The CDR3 has 13 residues. In germline, CDR1 is SGHNT, CDR2 YENEEA. The ends were cut back, 1 base at V and 4 bases at J, with 7 bases in the middle. CDR3 loop: CASSLGRGTEAFF. The CDR3 DNA is TGTGCCAGCAGCTTAGGTCGGGGCACTGAAGCTTTCTTT.

Regarding this clone: This sample includes further DNA sequences coding for the same CDR3. The chain couples TRBV7-6 to TRBJ2-2; D not certain. The CDR3 runs to 13 residues. V shed 1 base and J shed 1 base, with 1 base lying between them. Germline-derived CDR1 and CDR2 are SGHVS and FNYEAQ. The CDR3 is CASSLENTGELFF. The DNA for the CDR3 is TGTGCCAGCAGCTTAGAGAACACCGGGGAGCTGTTTTTT.

The V and J genes are TRBV10-3 and TRBJ2-4; D call uncertain. The CDR3 contains 16 residues. Trimming took 0 bases from V and 1 from J, leaving 10 bases between them. The germline gives CDR1 ENHRY, CDR2 SYGVKD. CDR3 loop: CAISESGSRAKNIQYF. In nucleotides, the CDR3 is TGTGCCATCAGTGAGTCCGGCTCGAGGGCCAAAAACATTCAGTACTTC.

The CDR3 bases are TGTGCCAGCAGTTGGACGGCCGAGTCTGAAGCTTTCTTT. Its translation is CASSWTAESEAFF. This chain joins TRBV27 and TRBJ1-1; D is undetermined. The germline CDR1 and CDR2 sequences are MNHEY and SMNVEV (reference sequence). The V and J ends lost 4 bases and 6 bases respectively, with 12 bases between them. This CDR3 is 13 amino acids long.

Notes on this clone: Given a much more abundant clone one base away, this may be a read error. Other nucleotide sequences in the sample specify the same CDR3. This chain connects TRBV7-8 to TRBJ2-7, with unresolved D. CDR1 is SGHVS, CDR2 FQNEAQ, per germline. The germline V and J ends were trimmed by 1 base and 2 bases, with 3 bases remaining between them. The CDR3 runs 12 residues. The DNA of the CDR3 is TGTGCCAGCAGCTTAGGGACCTACGAGCAGTACTTC. Translating it yields CASSLGTYEQYF.